This T cell receptor beta chain was recorded in a study of blood T cell repertoires in COVID-19 (dated by TCRdb to between 2020 and 2021). Regarding the study in general: Samples covering the acute and convalescent phases of COVID-19 were provided by collaborators in the United States, Italy and Spain. Subjects who had been exposed to COVID-19, were actively infected with it, or had recovered from it provided the deeply sampled blood TCRbeta repertoires that made up the dataset. The repertoires were made available in a free public database intended to serve as a resource for research on the immune response to SARS-CoV-2. HLA class I and class II types, where available, came from metadata supplied by the sample provider rather than from assay-based typing. Sample metadata almost always included a de-identified subject ID, COVID-19 status, age in years and sex. The material from the prospective study consisted of cDNA or gDNA derived from T cells, B-cell-depleted T cells, or PBMCs. The samples were drawn from two sources: the first 160 participants of the ongoing ImmuneRACE study, and 950 to 1,500 subjects contributed by 6 global collaborators. Study-wide findings and limitations: The amount of clinical and demographic metadata varied by source and participant and was provided uncurated.

The CDR3 runs 14 amino acids, cysteine and phenylalanine included. Only the CDR3 portion is preserved as DNA: 42 bases, with reading frame beginning at the first base. The CDR1 and CDR2 encoded by the germline V gene are SGHTA and FQGNSA. V is shortened by 5 bases, J by 7 bases, and the region joining them spans 15 bases. Each collaborating institution followed its own protocols to collect whole blood in K2EDTA tubes. For TCRbeta analysis, collaborators shipped samples as frozen whole blood, isolated PBMCs, or DNA extracted from either of those sample types. TCRbeta CDR3 regions were amplified from genomic DNA by means of the immunoSEQ Assay, a bias-controlled multiplex PCR. The study's processing was this. Nucleated cell counts per sample were estimated from amplification of reference gene primers within the assay. To quantify the absolute abundance of each unique TCRbeta CDR3 rearrangement, sequence reads were collapsed and filtered. For each sample, productive Simpson clonality was calculated by taking the square root of Simpson's diversity index across productive rearrangements. The clones in this table, taken by TCRdb from immuneACCESS, are in-frame only. Not every clone is retained; where verified, under half of the shortfall comes from an unresolved V gene, and the cause of the rest is unknown. V, J and clone size were drawn from that table, and D and trimming were deduced from the DNA. The sample profile shows 65,000 or so clones; roughly 90% of them were found once. The top ten hold around 9.1% of the sample.

Comments on this clone: It lacks a known antigen. Base qualities are missing; no much larger clone stands one base away.

Sample: peripheral blood. The sequence links TRBV7-2 to TRBJ1-5, and TRBD1 may be the D gene, going by 5 matching bases. The receptor was derived from a human donor with acute or convalescent COVID-19. The donor label of this sample is uncertain. The CDR3 protein is CASSPRTEGQPQHF. The nucleotide sequence is TGTGCCAGCAGCCCCAGGACGGAGGGGCAGCCCCAGCATTTT.